This T cell receptor (beta chain) comes out of a study of shared clonotypes between healthy human individuals. Across the study: Per donor, CD8 memory used one plate, CD8 naive used two, CD4 memory used three and CD4 naive used three.

Data came from immunoSEQ multiplex PCR; TCRdb stores just in-frame clones and leaves some out. The profile shows about 110,000 clones, approximately 70% of them singletons. CDR1 and CDR2 (germline): MNHNS, SASEGT. The CDR3 spans 14 residues. Among the donors, all were Caucasian adults who lived in Nashville, Tennessee. General study results and limits: Estimated richness values were generally larger in naive subsets than in memory subsets. When naive CD4 clonotypes were compared across several donors, around 5% were shared.

This clone appeared many times. The target antigen is unknown. Germline and junction disagree at one end, which may indicate a read error. The source of this sequence is a woman aged 25-40 years in good health. Input material: memory CD8+ T cells sorted from blood. Subset indicated: CD45RO+ cells pooled with CCR7-negative TemRA cells. The J gene is TRBJ1-5, the V gene TRBV6-1; no reliable D call. The CDR3 sequence: CASSEDWENQPQHF. Here the CDR3 DNA reads TGTGCCAGCAGCGAAGATTGGGAAAATCAGCCCCAGCATTTT.